The rows below give T cell receptor beta chains drawn from one sample of a study of memory CD4+ T cells and cytomegalovirus serostatus. Profiled with immunoSEQ multiplex PCR; TCRdb holds only in-frame clones, not every one. The table lists about 56,000 clones, roughly 77% of them singletons, with over 2% in the top ten. Sample: memory CD4+ T cells from blood. These receptors were taken from an adult in good health and CMV-seropositive. The CDR3 runs from the conserved cysteine through the conserved F or W. D genes are given only for firm matches. Size is omitted from some rows. Given values are once, few, many or a class for expanded clones.

CATQGPQETQYF	TGTGCCACCCAGGGACCCCAAGAGACCCAGTACTTC	TRBV5-6	-	TRBJ2-5	-
CASSPPGDTEAFF	TGTGCCAGCAGCCCTCCCGGGGACACTGAAGCTTTCTTT	TRBV11-3	-	TRBJ1-1	-
CASSHSPGQGFRYGYTF	TGTGCCAGCAGTCATTCTCCGGGACAGGGTTTTCGCTATGGCTACACCTTC	TRBV7-2	-	TRBJ1-2	TRBD1
CASSLDRGSNQPQHF	TGTGCCAGCAGCTTAGACAGGGGGAGCAATCAGCCCCAGCATTTT	TRBV11-2	-	TRBJ1-5	TRBD1
CSAVTGVSEQFF	TGCAGCGCTGTGACAGGGGTGAGTGAGCAGTTCTTC	TRBV29-1	-	TRBJ2-1	TRBD1
CASSSELDSSYNEQFF	TGTGCCAGCAGCTCAGAACTAGATAGCTCCTACAATGAGCAGTTCTTC	TRBV5-8	-	TRBJ2-1	-
CASSLYGTANIQYF	TGTGCCAGCAGTTTATACGGGACAGCAAACATTCAGTACTTC	TRBV28	-	TRBJ2-4	TRBD1
CASSLAEQGIYSGNTIYF	TGTGCCAGCAGCTTAGCCGAACAGGGGATTTACTCTGGAAACACCATATATTTT	TRBV7-8	-	TRBJ1-3	TRBD1
CASKPLGPSYEQYF	TGTGCCAGCAAGCCACTCGGTCCCTCCTACGAGCAGTACTTC	TRBV6-5	-	TRBJ2-7	-
CASNPTGIQPQHF	TGTGCCAGTAACCCGACAGGTATTCAGCCCCAGCATTTT	TRBV19	-	TRBJ1-5	-
CASSLGDSFTDTQYF	TGCGCCAGCAGCTTGGGGGACAGTTTCACAGATACGCAGTATTTT	TRBV5-1	-	TRBJ2-3	TRBD1
CASSSGTSGSFYEQYF	TGTGCCAGCAGCTCCGGGACTAGCGGGAGTTTCTACGAGCAGTACTTC	TRBV7-9	-	TRBJ2-7	TRBD2
CASSSLGGGIQYF	TGTGCCAGCAGCTCGTTAGGAGGGGGCATTCAGTACTTC	TRBV11-3	few	TRBJ2-4	-
CASSLRLGNTGELFF	TGTGCCAGCAGCTTACGGTTGGGAAACACCGGGGAGCTGTTTTTT	TRBV7-9	many	TRBJ2-2	-
CASSPGEADTQYF	TGTGCCAGCTCACCAGGGGAAGCAGATACGCAGTATTTT	TRBV18	once	TRBJ2-3	-
CASRDRGQQETQYF	TGTGCCAGCCGAGACAGGGGGCAGCAAGAGACCCAGTACTTC	TRBV6-1	-	TRBJ2-5	TRBD1
CAWSGHLGGYTF	TGTGCCTGGAGCGGACATTTGGGGGGCTACACCTTC	TRBV30	-	TRBJ1-2	-
CAWRLAGSYNEQFF	TGTGCCTGGAGATTGGCTGGCTCCTACAATGAGCAGTTCTTC	TRBV30	-	TRBJ2-1	-
CAWRRGADTQYF	TGTGCCTGGAGACGTGGTGCAGATACGCAGTATTTT	TRBV30	-	TRBJ2-3	-
CASSFQGGSGNTIYF	TGTGCCAGCAGTTTCCAGGGGGGCTCTGGAAACACCATATATTTT	TRBV2	-	TRBJ1-3	TRBD1
CASRGTGERYGYTF	TGTGCCAGCAGAGGGACAGGGGAGCGCTATGGCTACACCTTC	TRBV28	-	TRBJ1-2	TRBD1
CASSLKGTGATNEKLFF	TGTGCCAGCAGCTTAAAGGGAACGGGTGCAACTAATGAAAAACTGTTTTTT	TRBV7-3	few	TRBJ1-4	-
CASMGNTEAFF	TGCGCCAGCATGGGGAACACTGAAGCTTTCTTT	TRBV5-1	-	TRBJ1-1	-
CAWAVLSGNTIYF	TGTGCCTGGGCGGTCCTCTCTGGAAACACCATATATTTT	TRBV30	-	TRBJ1-3	-
CASSFGQGFYGYTF	TGCGCCAGCAGCTTCGGACAGGGCTTCTATGGCTACACCTTC	TRBV5-1	few	TRBJ1-2	TRBD1
CASSLDRGLRNEQFF	TGTGCCAGCAGTTTGGACAGGGGGCTTAGAAATGAGCAGTTCTTC	TRBV27	-	TRBJ2-1	TRBD1
CASSESGAGINEQFF	TGCGCCAGCAGTGAGTCGGGAGCGGGGATCAATGAGCAGTTCTTC	TRBV10-1	-	TRBJ2-1	TRBD2
CASSLGRRDNEKLFF	TGTGCCAGCAGCTTAGGTCGGAGGGATAATGAAAAACTGTTTTTT	TRBV11-3	-	TRBJ1-4	-